This T cell receptor beta chain derives from a study of CD8+CD57+ T cells in acquired aplastic anemia. CDR1 is SEHNR and CDR2 is FQNEAQ in the germline V gene (reference sequence). V lost 1 base and J 7 bases, leaving 8 bases between the germline ends. The CDR3 runs 14 residues. There are a few counts of this clonotype. TCR beta VDJ and CDR3 profiles were obtained from a genomic DNA template. One entry per CDR3 protein results from TCRdb running MiXCR on the reads. The sample shows 200,000 to 250,000 distinct CDR3 sequences, around three fifths of them seen only once. Patients included in sequencing had previously demonstrated CD8+CD57+ cell expansion by flow cytometry.

V is TRBV7-9 and J is TRBJ1-6; D not certain. The sequencing sample was made of sorted CD4+, CD8+, or CD8+CD57+ T cells (not recorded which) from PBMCs. This TCR derives from a human donor with aplastic anemia. CDR3 DNA sequence: TGTGCCAGCAGCTTAGGGTCGGGGAATTCACCCCTCCACTTT. Amino acids: CASSLGSGNSPLHF.